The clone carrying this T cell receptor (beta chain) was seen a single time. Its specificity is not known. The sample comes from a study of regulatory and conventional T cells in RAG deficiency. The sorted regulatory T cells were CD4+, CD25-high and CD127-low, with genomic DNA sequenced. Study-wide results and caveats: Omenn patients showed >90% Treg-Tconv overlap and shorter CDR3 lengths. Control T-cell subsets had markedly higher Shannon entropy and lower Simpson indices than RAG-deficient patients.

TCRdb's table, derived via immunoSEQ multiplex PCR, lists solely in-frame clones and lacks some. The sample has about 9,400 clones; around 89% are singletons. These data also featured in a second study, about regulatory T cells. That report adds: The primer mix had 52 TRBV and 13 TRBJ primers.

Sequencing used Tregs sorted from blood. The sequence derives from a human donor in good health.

In nucleotides, the CDR3 is TGCGCCACCCCGGGACTAGCGTACCACGAGCAGTACTTC. Translated: CATPGLAYHEQYF. V gene TRBV10-1 combines with J gene TRBJ2-7, with TRBD2 matching 10 bases. Germline values: CDR1 WNHNN, CDR2 SYGVQD (reference sequence). V was clipped by 10 bases and J by 5 bases; unmatched bases: 8. This CDR3 region has 13 residues.